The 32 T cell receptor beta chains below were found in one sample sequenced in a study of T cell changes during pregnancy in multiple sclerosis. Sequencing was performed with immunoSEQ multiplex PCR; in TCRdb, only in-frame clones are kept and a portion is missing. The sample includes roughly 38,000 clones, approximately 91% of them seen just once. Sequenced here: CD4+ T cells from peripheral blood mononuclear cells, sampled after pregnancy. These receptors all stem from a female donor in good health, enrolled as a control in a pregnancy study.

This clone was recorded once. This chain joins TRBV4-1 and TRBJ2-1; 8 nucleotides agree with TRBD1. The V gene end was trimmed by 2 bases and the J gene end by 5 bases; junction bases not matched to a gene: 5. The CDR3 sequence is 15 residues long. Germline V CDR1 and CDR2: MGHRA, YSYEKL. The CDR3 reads CASSQPRTGNNEQFF. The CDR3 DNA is TGCGCCAGCAGCCAACCCCGGACAGGGAACAATGAGCAGTTCTTC.

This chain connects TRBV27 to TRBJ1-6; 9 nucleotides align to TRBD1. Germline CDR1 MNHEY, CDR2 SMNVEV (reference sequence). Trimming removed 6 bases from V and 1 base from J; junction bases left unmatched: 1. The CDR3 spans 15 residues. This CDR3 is CASRQGASYNSPLHF. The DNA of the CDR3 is TGTGCCAGCAGACAGGGGGCGTCCTATAATTCACCCCTCCACTTT.

The CDR3 loop reads CASSRTSGNTGELFF. The CDR3, as DNA: TGTGCCAGCAGCCGGACTAGCGGGAACACCGGGGAGCTGTTTTTT. V gene TRBV7-2 combines with J gene TRBJ2-2; TRBD2 agrees at 10 bases. The germline gives CDR1 SGHTA, CDR2 FQGNSA. V lost 5 bases to trimming and J lost 1 base; unmatched junction nucleotides: 1. The CDR3 has 15 amino acids.

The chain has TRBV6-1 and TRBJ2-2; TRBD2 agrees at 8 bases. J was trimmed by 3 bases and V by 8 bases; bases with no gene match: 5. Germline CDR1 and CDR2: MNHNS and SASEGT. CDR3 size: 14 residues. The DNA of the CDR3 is TGTGCCAGCCGACTAGCGCGGGACACCGGGGAGCTGTTTTTT. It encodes CASRLARDTGELFF.

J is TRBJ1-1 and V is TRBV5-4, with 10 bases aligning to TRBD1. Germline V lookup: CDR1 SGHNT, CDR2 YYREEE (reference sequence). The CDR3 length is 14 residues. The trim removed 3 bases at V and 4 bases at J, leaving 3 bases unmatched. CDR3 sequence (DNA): TGTGCCAGCAGCTCCGGACAGGGGGGCACTGAAGCTTTCTTT. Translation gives CASSSGQGGTEAFF.

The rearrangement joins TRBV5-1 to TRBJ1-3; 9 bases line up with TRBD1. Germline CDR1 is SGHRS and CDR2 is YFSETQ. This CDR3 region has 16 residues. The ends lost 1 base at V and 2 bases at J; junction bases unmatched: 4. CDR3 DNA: TGCGCCAGCAGCTTGACCGGGACAGGGACTGGAAACACCATATATTTT. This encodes CASSLTGTGTGNTIYF.

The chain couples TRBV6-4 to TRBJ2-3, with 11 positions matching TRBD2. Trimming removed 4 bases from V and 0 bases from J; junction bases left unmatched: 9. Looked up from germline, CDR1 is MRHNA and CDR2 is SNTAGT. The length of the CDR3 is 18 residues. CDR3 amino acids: CASSGPGLAVFSTDTQYF. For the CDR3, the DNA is TGTGCCAGCAGTGGACCGGGACTAGCGGTATTTAGCACAGATACGCAGTATTTT.

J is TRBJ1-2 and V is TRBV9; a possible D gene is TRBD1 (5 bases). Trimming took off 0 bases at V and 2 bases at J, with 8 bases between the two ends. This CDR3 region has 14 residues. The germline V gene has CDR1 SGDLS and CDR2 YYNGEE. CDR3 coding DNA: TGTGCCAGCAGCGTAGATTCAGGGAACTATGGCTACACCTTC. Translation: CASSVDSGNYGYTF.

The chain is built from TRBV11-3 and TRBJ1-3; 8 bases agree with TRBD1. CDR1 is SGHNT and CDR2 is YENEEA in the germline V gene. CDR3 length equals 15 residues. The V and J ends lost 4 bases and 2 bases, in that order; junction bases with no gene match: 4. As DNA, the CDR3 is TGTGCCAGCAGCTCCTGGACAGGGCCTGGAAACACCATATATTTT. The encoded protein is CASSSWTGPGNTIYF.

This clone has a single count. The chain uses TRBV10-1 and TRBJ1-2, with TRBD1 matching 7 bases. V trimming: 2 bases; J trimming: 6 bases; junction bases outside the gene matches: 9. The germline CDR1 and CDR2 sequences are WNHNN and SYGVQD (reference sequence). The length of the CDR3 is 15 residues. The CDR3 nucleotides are TGCGCCAGCAGTGAGATGTGGAGGGGGCGAAATGGCTACACCTTC. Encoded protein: CASSEMWRGRNGYTF.

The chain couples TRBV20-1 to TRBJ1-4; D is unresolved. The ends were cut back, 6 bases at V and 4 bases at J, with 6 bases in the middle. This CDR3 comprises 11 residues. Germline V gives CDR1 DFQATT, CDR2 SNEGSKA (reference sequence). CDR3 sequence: CSAGDNEKLFF. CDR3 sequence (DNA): TGCAGTGCCGGGGATAATGAAAAACTGTTTTTT.

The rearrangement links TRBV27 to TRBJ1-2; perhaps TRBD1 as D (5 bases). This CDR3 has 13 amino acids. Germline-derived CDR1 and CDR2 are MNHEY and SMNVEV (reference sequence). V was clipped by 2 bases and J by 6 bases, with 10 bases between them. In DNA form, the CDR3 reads TGTGCCAGCAGTTTACAGGGTCCCCATGGCTACACCTTC. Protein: CASSLQGPHGYTF.

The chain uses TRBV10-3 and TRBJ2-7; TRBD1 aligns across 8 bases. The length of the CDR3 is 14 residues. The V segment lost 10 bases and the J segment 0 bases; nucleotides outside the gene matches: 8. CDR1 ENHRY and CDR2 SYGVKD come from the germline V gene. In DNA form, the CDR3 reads TGTGCCACCCTGGACAGGGTGAGCTCCTACGAGCAGTACTTC. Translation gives CATLDRVSSYEQYF.

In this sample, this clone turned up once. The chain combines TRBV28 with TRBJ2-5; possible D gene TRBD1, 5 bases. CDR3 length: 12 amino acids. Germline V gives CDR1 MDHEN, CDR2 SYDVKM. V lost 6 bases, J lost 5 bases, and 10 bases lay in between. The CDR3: CASRQVGETQYF. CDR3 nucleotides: TGTGCCAGCAGACAGGTTGGCGAGACCCAGTACTTC.

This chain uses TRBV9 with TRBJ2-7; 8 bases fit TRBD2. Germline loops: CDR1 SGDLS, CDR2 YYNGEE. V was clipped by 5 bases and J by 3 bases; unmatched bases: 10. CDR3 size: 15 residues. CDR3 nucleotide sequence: TGTGCCAGCAGTTCATCGGGACTAGGGTACTACGAGCAGTACTTC. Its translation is CASSSSGLGYYEQYF. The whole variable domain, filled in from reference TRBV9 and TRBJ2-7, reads DSGVTQTPKHLITATGQRVTLRCSPRSGDLSVYWYQQSLDQGLQFLIQYYNGEERAKGNILERFSAQQFPDLHSELNLSSLELGDSALYFCASSSSGLGYYEQYFGPGTRLTVT.

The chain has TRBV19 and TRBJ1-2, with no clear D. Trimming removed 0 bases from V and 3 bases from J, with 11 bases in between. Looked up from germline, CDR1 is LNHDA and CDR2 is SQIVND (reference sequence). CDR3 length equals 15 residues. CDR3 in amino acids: CASSIDRQAYYGYTF. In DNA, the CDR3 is TGTGCCAGTAGTATAGATCGGCAGGCCTACTATGGCTACACCTTC.

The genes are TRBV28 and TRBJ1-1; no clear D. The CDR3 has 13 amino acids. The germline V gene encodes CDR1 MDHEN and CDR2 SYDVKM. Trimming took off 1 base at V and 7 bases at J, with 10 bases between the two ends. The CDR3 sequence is CASSLSTDLEAFF. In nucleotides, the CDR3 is TGTGCCAGCAGTTTATCAACAGACCTTGAAGCTTTCTTT.

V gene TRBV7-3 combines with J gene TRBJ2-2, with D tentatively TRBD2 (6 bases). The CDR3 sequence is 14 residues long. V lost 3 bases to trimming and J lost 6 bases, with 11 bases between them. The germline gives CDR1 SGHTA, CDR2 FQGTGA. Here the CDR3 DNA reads TGTGCCAGCAGCTTGACATGGAGGGCCGGGGAGCTGTTTTTT. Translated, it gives CASSLTWRAGELFF.

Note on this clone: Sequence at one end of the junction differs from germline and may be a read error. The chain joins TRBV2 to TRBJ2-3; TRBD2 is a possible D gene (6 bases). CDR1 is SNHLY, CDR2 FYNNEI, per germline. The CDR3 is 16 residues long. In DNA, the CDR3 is TGTGCCAGCACTGAAGGCTTGCGGGGCCCCACAGATACGCAGTATTTT. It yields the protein CASTEGLRGPTDTQYF.

DNA for the CDR3: TGTGCCAGCAGCGTAGGTGTCAGCTCCTATAATTCACCCCTCCACTTT. Its translation: CASSVGVSSYNSPLHF. The rearrangement uses TRBV9 and TRBJ1-6, with unresolved D. The CDR3 length is 16 residues. V was shortened by 0 bases and J by 0 bases, with 7 bases between the two germline ends. CDR1 is SGDLS and CDR2 is YYNGEE in the germline V gene.

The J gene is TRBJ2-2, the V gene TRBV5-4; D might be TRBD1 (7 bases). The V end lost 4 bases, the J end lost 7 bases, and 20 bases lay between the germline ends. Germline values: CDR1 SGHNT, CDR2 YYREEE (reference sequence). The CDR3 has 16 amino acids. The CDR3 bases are TGTGCCAGCAGCACGGATGAGGAGGGGGCGCGCGGGGAGCTGTTTTTT. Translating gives CASSTDEEGARGELFF.

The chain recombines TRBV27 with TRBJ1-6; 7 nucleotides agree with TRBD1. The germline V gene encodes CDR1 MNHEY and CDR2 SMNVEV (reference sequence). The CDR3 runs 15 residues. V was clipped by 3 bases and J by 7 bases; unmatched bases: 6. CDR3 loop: CASSFQGQRNSPLHF. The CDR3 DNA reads TGTGCCAGCAGTTTCCAGGGACAGCGAAATTCACCCCTCCACTTT.

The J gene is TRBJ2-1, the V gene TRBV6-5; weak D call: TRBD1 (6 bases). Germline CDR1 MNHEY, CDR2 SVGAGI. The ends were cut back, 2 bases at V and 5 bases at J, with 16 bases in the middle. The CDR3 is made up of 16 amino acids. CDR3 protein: CASSYGRGSDHNEQFF. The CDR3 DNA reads TGTGCCAGCAGTTACGGAAGGGGGTCGGATCACAATGAGCAGTTCTTC.

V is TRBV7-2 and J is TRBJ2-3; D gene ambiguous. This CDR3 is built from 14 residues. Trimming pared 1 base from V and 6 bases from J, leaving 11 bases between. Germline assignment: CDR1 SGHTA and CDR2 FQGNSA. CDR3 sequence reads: CASSLVGELDTQYF. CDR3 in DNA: TGTGCCAGCAGCTTAGTGGGCGAGTTGGATACGCAGTATTTT. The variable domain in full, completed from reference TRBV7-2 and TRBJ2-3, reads GAGVSQSPSNKVTEKGKDVELRCDPISGHTALYWYRQSLGQGLEFLIYFQGNSAPDKSGLPSDRFSAERTGGSVSTLTIQRTQQEDSAVYLCASSLVGELDTQYFGPGTRLTVL.

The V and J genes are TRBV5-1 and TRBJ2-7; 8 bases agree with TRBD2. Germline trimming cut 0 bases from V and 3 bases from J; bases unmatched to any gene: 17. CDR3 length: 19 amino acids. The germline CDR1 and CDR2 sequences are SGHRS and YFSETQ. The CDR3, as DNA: TGCGCCAGCAGCTTGGAACCTCTTGGATGGGCGGGGGGTTTCTACGAGCAGTACTTC. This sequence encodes CASSLEPLGWAGGFYEQYF.

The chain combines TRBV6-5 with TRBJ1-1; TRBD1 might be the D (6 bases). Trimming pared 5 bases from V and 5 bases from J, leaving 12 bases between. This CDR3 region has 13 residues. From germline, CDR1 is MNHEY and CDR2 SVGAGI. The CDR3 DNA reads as TGTGCCAGCAGTCAACAGGGAGTGACTGAAGCTTTCTTT. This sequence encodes CASSQQGVTEAFF.

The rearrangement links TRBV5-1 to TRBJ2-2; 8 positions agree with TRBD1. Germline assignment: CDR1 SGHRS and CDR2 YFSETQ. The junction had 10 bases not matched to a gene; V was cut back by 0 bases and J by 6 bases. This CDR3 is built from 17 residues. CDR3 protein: CASSLVQGERFSGELFF. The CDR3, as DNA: TGCGCCAGCAGCTTGGTACAGGGGGAACGATTTTCCGGGGAGCTGTTTTTT. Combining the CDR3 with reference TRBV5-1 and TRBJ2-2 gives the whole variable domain KAGVTQTPRYLIKTRGQQVTLSCSPISGHRSVSWYQQTPGQGLQFLFEYFSETQRNKGNFPGRFSGRQFSNSRSEMNVSTLELGDSALYLCASSLVQGERFSGELFFGEGSRLTVL.

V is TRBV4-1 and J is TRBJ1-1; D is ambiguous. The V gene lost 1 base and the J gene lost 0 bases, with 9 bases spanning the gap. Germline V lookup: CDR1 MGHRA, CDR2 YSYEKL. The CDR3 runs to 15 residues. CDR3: CASSQVWRVNTEAFF. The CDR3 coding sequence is TGCGCCAGCAGCCAAGTTTGGAGGGTGAACACTGAAGCTTTCTTT.

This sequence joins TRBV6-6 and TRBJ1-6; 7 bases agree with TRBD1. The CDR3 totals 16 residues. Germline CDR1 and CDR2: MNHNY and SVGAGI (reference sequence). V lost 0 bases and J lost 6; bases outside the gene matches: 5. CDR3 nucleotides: TGTGCCAGCAGTTACTCCCGGACAGGCTCTAATTCACCCCTCCACTTT. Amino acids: CASSYSRTGSNSPLHF.

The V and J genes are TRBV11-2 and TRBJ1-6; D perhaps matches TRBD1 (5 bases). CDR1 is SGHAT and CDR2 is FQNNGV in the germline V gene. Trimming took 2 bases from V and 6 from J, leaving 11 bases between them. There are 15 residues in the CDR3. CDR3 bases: TGTGCCAGCAGCTTACGTGACAGCATTAATTCACCCCTCCACTTT. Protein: CASSLRDSINSPLHF. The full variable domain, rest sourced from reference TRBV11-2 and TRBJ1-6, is EAGVAQSPRYKIIEKRQSVAFWCNPISGHATLYWYQQILGQGPKLLIQFQNNGVVDDSQLPKDRFSAERLKGVDSTLKIQPAKLEDSAVYLCASSLRDSINSPLHFGNGTRLTVT.

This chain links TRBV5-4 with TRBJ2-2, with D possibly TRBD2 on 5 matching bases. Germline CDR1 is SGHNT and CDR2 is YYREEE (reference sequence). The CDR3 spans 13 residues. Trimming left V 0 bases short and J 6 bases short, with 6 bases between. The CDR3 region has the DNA TGTGCCAGCAGCTTGGGAGGGCCCGGGGAGCTGTTTTTT. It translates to CASSLGGPGELFF.

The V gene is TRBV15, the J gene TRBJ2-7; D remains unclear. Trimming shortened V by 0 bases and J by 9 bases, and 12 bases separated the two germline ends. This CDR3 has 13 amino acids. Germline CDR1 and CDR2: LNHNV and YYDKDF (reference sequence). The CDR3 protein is CATSRDPRGVQYF. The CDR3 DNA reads TGTGCCACCAGCAGAGATCCTCGCGGTGTGCAGTACTTC. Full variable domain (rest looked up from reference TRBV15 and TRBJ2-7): DAMVIQNPRYQVTQFGKPVTLSCSQTLNHNVMYWYQQKSSQAPKLLFHYYDKDFNNEADTPDNFQSRRPNTSFCFLDIRSPGLGDTAMYLCATSRDPRGVQYFGPGTRLTVT.